The T cell receptor (beta chain) described here comes from a study of blood T cell repertoires in COVID-19. Turning to the study itself: Sites across the United States, Italy and Spain contributed samples from acute and convalescent COVID-19.

V lost 2 bases, J lost 5 bases, and 7 bases stayed unmatched. CDR3 length: 14 amino acids. Germline lookup yields CDR1 SGHNT and CDR2 YYREEE (reference sequence). Adults between roughly 18 and 100 years of age took part from 24 US areas. Some clones are missing from TCRdb's copy, which holds only in-frame ones; the method was immunoSEQ multiplex PCR. The profile shows some 180,000 clones, 82% of them singletons. The chain carries TRBV5-4 and TRBJ2-7; 7 positions match TRBD2. The receptor comes from a woman in her fifties or sixties with acute COVID-19. Sequenced sample: PBMCs or T cells enriched from blood (not recorded which). This chain's CDR3 is CASSLQRDRDEQYF. The CDR3 DNA sequence: TGTGCCAGCAGCTTACAGCGGGACCGTGACGAGCAGTACTTC.